This T cell receptor (beta chain) was sequenced for a study of response to subunit inactivated influenza vaccine. TCRdb recomputed calls from the RT-PCR reads with MiXCR, one row per CDR3 protein. The repertoire holds 700,000 to 800,000 distinct CDR3 sequences, with approximately 17% as singletons. The V and J ends lost 6 bases and 5 bases respectively, with 16 bases between them. Germline V lookup: CDR1 DFQATT, CDR2 SNEGSKA (reference sequence). This CDR3 comprises 13 residues. This chain links TRBV20-1 with TRBJ1-1, with a possible D match to TRBD1 (6 bases). The clonotype originates from a man aged 45-60 years who received an inactivated influenza vaccine. The sequenced sample was PBMCs from blood, obtained 5 days after vaccination. Here the CDR3 reads CSAAPGGTTEAFF. Written as DNA, the CDR3 is TGCAGTGCCGCCCCGGGAGGGACAACTGAAGCTTTCTTT.